Sequencing of this T cell receptor (beta chain) was carried out in a study of shared clonotypes between healthy human individuals. Germline-derived CDR1 and CDR2 are SQVTM and ANQGSEA. Trimming took 3 bases from V and 6 from J; bases not matched to a gene: 7. The CDR3 is 13 residues long. This table comes from immunoSEQ multiplex PCR, and its TCRdb copy is limited to in-frame clones, with some not included. The table records 1,400,000 or so clones, 98% of them present only once. The source of this sequence is a man aged 30 to 39 in good health. J is TRBJ2-7 and V is TRBV29-1; 8 bases align to TRBD1. The sample consisted of naive CD4+ T cells sorted from blood. Stated subset: CD45RA+ positively selected. The CDR3 loop reads CSVDITGGREQYF. DNA for the CDR3: TGCAGCGTTGATATCACAGGGGGGCGCGAGCAGTACTTC.